This TCR beta chain was recovered during a study of cytomegalovirus exposure and HLA in healthy donors. The overall study: Prior work identified about 120 million unique TCR beta sequences in some 180 million T cells.

Study-level findings and limits: Presence/absence comparisons presumed near-even sequencing depth among donors. Reported findings show TCR beta sequences accurately forecast HLA-A and HLA-B alleles in most subjects.

On this clone: What it binds is unknown.

Primers: 60 Vbeta forward and 13 Jbeta reverse. Method: immunoSEQ multiplex PCR; TCRdb's copy keeps in-frame clones and lacks some. The sample gives 150,000 to 160,000 clones, approximately 74% of which show up once; roughly 2.8% is in the top ten. Germline V gene lookup returns CDR1 SGHRS and CDR2 YFSETQ. V shed 3 bases and J shed 2 bases, with 8 bases lying between them. The CDR3 has 14 amino acids. The material sequenced was PBMCs. This chain links TRBV5-1 with TRBJ1-4, with D possibly matching TRBD1 (5 bases). This sequence was found in a man in his late teens or twenties in good health and CMV-seronegative. This CDR3 reads CASSSKGTNEKLFF. In DNA, the CDR3 is TGCGCCAGCAGCTCGAAGGGGACTAATGAAAAACTGTTTTTT.